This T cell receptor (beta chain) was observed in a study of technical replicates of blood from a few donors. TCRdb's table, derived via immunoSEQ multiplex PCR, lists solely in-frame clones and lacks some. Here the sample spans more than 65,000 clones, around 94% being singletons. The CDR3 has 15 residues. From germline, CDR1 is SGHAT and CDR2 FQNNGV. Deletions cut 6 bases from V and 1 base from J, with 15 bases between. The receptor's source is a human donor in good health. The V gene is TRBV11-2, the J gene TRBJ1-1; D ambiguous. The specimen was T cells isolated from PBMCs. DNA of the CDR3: TGTGCCAGCAGGCCTCCGGGTGTCAAGAACACTGAAGCTTTCTTT. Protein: CASRPPGVKNTEAFF.